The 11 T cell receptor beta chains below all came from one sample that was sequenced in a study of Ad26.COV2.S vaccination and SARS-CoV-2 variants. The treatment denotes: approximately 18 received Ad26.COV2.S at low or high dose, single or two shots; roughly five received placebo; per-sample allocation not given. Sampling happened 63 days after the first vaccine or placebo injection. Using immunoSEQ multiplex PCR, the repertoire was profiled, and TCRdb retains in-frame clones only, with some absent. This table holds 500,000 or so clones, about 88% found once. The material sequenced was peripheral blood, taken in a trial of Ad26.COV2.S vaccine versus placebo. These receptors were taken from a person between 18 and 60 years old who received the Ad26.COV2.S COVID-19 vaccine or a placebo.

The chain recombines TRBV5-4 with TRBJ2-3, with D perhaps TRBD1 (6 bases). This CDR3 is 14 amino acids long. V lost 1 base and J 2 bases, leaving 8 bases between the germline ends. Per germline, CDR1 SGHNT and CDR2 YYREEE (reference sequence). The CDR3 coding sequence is TGTGCCAGCAGCTTGAGGACAGTCACAGATACGCAGTATTTT. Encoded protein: CASSLRTVTDTQYF. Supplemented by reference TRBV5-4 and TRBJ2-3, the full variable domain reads ETGVTQSPTHLIKTRGQQVTLRCSSQSGHNTVSWYQQALGQGPQFIFQYYREEENGRGNFPPRFSGLQFPNYSSELNVNALELDDSALYLCASSLRTVTDTQYFGPGTRLTVL.

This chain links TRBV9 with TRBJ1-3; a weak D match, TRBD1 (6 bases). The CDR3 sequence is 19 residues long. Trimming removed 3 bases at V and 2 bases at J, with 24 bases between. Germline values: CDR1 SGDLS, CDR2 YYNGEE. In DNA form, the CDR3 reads TGTGCCAGCAGCGGAGGAGACACGGACAGAGTCTTGCCTGGAAACACCATATATTTT. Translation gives CASSGGDTDRVLPGNTIYF.

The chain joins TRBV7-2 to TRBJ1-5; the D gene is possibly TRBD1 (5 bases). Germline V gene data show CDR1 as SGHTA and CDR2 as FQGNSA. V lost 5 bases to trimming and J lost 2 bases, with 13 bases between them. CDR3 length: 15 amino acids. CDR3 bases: TGTGCCAGCAGCCCTTCCCGGGGCGGCAATCAGCCCCAGCATTTT. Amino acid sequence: CASSPSRGGNQPQHF.

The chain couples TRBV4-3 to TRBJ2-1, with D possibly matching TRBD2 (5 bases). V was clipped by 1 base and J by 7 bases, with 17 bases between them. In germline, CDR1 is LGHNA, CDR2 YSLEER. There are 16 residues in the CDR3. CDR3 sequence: CASSQGRTREYNEQFF. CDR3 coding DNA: TGCGCCAGCAGCCAAGGGCGAACTAGAGAGTATAATGAGCAGTTCTTC.

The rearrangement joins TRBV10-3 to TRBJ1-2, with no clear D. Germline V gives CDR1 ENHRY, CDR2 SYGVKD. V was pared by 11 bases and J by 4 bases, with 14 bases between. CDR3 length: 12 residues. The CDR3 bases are TGTGCCTCACGGGTAGAACCCTATGGCTACACCTTC. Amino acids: CASRVEPYGYTF.

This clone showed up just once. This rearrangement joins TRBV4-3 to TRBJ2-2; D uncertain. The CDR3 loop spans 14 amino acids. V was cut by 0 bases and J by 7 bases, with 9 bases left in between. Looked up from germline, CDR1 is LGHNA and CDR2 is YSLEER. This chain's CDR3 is CASSQDERFGELFF. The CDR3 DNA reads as TGCGCCAGCAGCCAAGATGAAAGATTCGGGGAGCTGTTTTTT.

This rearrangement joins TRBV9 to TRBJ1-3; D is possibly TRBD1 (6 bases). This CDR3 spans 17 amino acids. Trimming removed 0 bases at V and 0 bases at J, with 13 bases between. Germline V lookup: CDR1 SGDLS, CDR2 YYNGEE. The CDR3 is CASSVVPGHHSGNTIYF. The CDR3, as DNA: TGTGCCAGCAGCGTAGTTCCGGGACACCACTCTGGAAACACCATATATTTT.

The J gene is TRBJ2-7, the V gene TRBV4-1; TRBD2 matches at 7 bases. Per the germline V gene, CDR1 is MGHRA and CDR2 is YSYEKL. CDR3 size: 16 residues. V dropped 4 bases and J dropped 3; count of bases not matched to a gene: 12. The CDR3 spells CASSRRGSGLNYEQYV. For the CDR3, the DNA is TGCGCCAGCAGCCGCAGAGGTAGCGGGCTCAACTACGAGCAGTACGTC.

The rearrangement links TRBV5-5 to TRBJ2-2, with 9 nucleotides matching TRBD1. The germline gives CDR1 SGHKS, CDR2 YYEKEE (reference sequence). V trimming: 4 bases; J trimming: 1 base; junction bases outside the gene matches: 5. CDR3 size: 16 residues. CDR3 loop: CASSPRTGVNTGELFF. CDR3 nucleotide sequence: TGTGCCAGCAGCCCAAGGACAGGGGTGAACACCGGGGAGCTGTTTTTT. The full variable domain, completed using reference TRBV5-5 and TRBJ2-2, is DAGVTQSPTHLIKTRGQQVTLRCSPISGHKSVSWYQQVLGQGPQFIFQYYEKEERGRGNFPDRFSARQFPNYSSELNVNALLLGDSALYLCASSPRTGVNTGELFFGEGSRLTVL.

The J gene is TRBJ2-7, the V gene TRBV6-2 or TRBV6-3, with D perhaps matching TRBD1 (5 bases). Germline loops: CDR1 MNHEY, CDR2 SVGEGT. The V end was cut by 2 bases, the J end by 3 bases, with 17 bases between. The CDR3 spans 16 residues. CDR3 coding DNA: TGTGCCAGCAGTTACCTAGGGGCCATGCTGTTCTACGAGCAGTACTTC. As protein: CASSYLGAMLFYEQYF.

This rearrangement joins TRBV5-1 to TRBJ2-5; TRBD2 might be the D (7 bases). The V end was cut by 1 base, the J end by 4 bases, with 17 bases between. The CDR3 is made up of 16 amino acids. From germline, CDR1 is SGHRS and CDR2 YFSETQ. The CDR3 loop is CASSLSGRGGGETQYF. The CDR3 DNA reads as TGCGCCAGCAGCTTGTCGGGCAGGGGAGGGGGAGAGACCCAGTACTTC.